Presented here are 27 T cell receptor beta chains from one specimen sequenced in a study of T cell changes during pregnancy in multiple sclerosis. Assay: immunoSEQ multiplex PCR; the TCRdb copy retains only in-frame clones and omits some. The data show around 38,000 clones, with about 92% seen just once and around 5.5% held by the top ten. The material sequenced was CD8+ T cells from peripheral blood mononuclear cells, taken in the third trimester of pregnancy. The receptors shown here come from a female donor with multiple sclerosis, enrolled in a pregnancy study.

This clone has just one count. The chain links TRBV6-1 to TRBJ1-4, with TRBD1 as a possible D gene (5 bases). This CDR3 region has 15 residues. Germline CDR1 is MNHNS and CDR2 is SASEGT. The ends were cut back, 1 base at V and 8 bases at J, with 14 bases in the middle. The CDR3 spells CASSEGSGGQEKLFF. The CDR3 nucleotides read TGTGCCAGCAGTGAAGGCTCGGGAGGACAAGAAAAACTGTTTTTT.

The rearrangement uses TRBV5-6 and TRBJ2-1; weak D call: TRBD1 (5 bases). Germline values: CDR1 SGHDT, CDR2 YYEEEE. The CDR3 is 18 amino acids. V shed 0 bases and J shed 6 bases, with 22 bases lying between them. The CDR3 bases are TGTGCCAGCAGCTTGGTGAACGACAGTCCCGGTTCAGGCAATGAGCAGTTCTTC. The encoded protein is CASSLVNDSPGSGNEQFF.

The chain recombines TRBV5-1 with TRBJ1-1; D unresolved. The CDR3 contains 14 residues. V was cut by 2 bases and J by 4 bases, with 12 bases left in between. CDR1 is SGHRS, CDR2 YFSETQ, per germline. CDR3 in DNA: TGCGCCAGCAGCTTTGCGGTAGGGAGCACTGAAGCTTTCTTT. This gives the protein CASSFAVGSTEAFF.

This chain uses TRBV5-6 with TRBJ2-5; TRBD1 aligns across 7 bases. The DNA end is a closer match to TRBJ2-7, so the J assignment may be wrong. Germline V gives CDR1 SGHDT, CDR2 YYEEEE. The CDR3 extends over 15 amino acids. CDR3 amino acids: CASSWPETGTDEQYF. Written as DNA, the CDR3 is TGTGCCAGCAGCTGGCCGGAGACAGGGACAGACGAGCAGTACTTC.

This sequence joins TRBV12-1 and TRBJ2-3; the D call of TRBD2 is as the table states it, not checked on the DNA. TRBV12-1 is an annotated pseudogene. This CDR3 is built from 19 residues. CDR3 nucleotides: TGTGCCAGCAGCTTTCCGGCTGGAGGGCCCGGGGGTATAGCAGATACGCAGTATTTT. This codes for CASSFPAGGPGGIADTQYF.

The chain recombines TRBV7-2 with TRBJ1-5; the match to TRBD1 covers 9 bases. The CDR3 has 14 residues. The junction had 6 bases not matched to a gene; V was cut back by 5 bases and J by 7 bases. Germline V gene lookup returns CDR1 SGHTA and CDR2 FQGNSA. CDR3 bases: TGTGCCAGCAGCCTACGGGGACAGGGCCAGCCCCAGCATTTT. Its translation: CASSLRGQGQPQHF.

A word on this clone: Other DNA sequences of this sample code for an identical CDR3. The chain combines TRBV29-1 with TRBJ2-7; 7 bases agree with TRBD2. The CDR3 totals 13 residues. Per the germline V gene, CDR1 is SQVTM and CDR2 is ANQGSEA. The CDR3 nucleotides read TGCAGTGCGCTCCCTAGCGGAACCTACGAGCAGTACTTC. It translates to CSALPSGTYEQYF.

The chain recombines TRBV7-9 with TRBJ1-1, with unresolved D. The CDR3 is 13 residues long. From germline, CDR1 is SEHNR and CDR2 FQNEAQ (reference sequence). V was clipped by 5 bases and J by 4 bases, with 11 bases between them. CDR3 sequence (DNA): TGTGCCAGCAGCCCAGGCCCTTCCACTGAAGCTTTCTTT. It encodes CASSPGPSTEAFF.

The chain joins TRBV7-6 to TRBJ2-2; TRBD2 agrees at 10 bases. Per germline, CDR1 SGHVS and CDR2 FNYEAQ. V gave up 2 bases and J gave up 6 bases; unmatched junction bases: 3. This CDR3 is built from 15 residues. The CDR3 loop is CASSLLAGVAGELFF. The CDR3 DNA reads TGTGCCAGCAGCTTACTAGCGGGAGTGGCCGGGGAGCTGTTTTTT.

The rearrangement uses TRBV7-9 and TRBJ2-7, with 8 bases aligning to TRBD1. V dropped 5 bases and J dropped 3; count of bases not matched to a gene: 6. CDR3 length: 14 residues. Per germline, CDR1 SEHNR and CDR2 FQNEAQ (reference sequence). The CDR3 DNA reads TGTGCCAGCAGCGGCAGGGGGCCAGACTACGAGCAGTACTTC. As protein: CASSGRGPDYEQYF.

The chain links TRBV30 to TRBJ2-1; D is unclear. The CDR3 extends over 15 amino acids. The germline V gene encodes CDR1 GTSNPN and CDR2 SVGIG (reference sequence). Trimming removed 2 bases at V and 0 bases at J, with 11 bases between. CDR3 bases: TGTGCCTGGAGTTTAGATTCTAGCTCCTACAATGAGCAGTTCTTC. Translation: CAWSLDSSSYNEQFF. The full variable domain, in which reference TRBV30 and TRBJ2-1 provide the parts outside the CDR3, is SQTIHQWPATLVQPVGSPLSLECTVEGTSNPNLYWYRQAAGRGLQLLFYSVGIGQISSEVPQNLSASRPQDRQFILSSKKLLLSDSGFYLCAWSLDSSSYNEQFFGPGTRLTVL.

The J gene is TRBJ2-3, the V gene TRBV7-9, with 10 bases matching TRBD1. Trimming cost V 5 bases and J 3 bases; bases outside gene matches: 8. The CDR3 length is 16 residues. Germline lookup yields CDR1 SEHNR and CDR2 FQNEAQ (reference sequence). The CDR3 protein is CASSPPDRGWTDTQYF. In nucleotides, the CDR3 is TGTGCCAGCAGCCCGCCGGACAGGGGGTGGACAGATACGCAGTATTTT.

CDR3 sequence: CASSDVPGGRNEQFF. The CDR3, as DNA: TGTGCCAGCAGTGACGTCCCAGGGGGCCGCAATGAGCAGTTCTTC. The V call is TRBV6-4, the J call TRBJ2-1; TRBD1 aligns across 8 bases. V lost 2 bases, J lost 6 bases, and 6 bases stayed unmatched. The CDR3 sequence is 15 residues long. Per germline, CDR1 MRHNA and CDR2 SNTAGT.

The rearrangement joins TRBV5-6 to TRBJ2-7; 8 positions match TRBD1. This CDR3 is built from 16 residues. The V gene's germline CDR1 is SGHDT and CDR2 YYEEEE. Trimming at V came to 5 bases and at J to 2 bases, leaving 12 bases not matched to a gene. In nucleotides, the CDR3 is TGTGCCAGCAGTCAGCCTATCCAACAGGGGGCCTACGAGCAGTACTTC. Encoded protein: CASSQPIQQGAYEQYF.

The rearrangement joins TRBV5-1 to TRBJ2-7, with 8 bases fitting TRBD2. J was trimmed by 6 bases and V by 4 bases; bases with no gene match: 12. CDR3 length: 15 residues. The germline CDR1 and CDR2 sequences are SGHRS and YFSETQ. The CDR3 DNA sequence: TGCGCCAGCAGCGCGGAGGGCGGGAGGAACGCCGAGCAGTACTTC. This translates into CASSAEGGRNAEQYF.

Within the sample, this clone is medium-sized. The genes are TRBV4-2 and TRBJ1-1; no clear D gene. The V and J ends lost 1 base and 1 base respectively, with 10 bases between them. Germline V gives CDR1 LGHNA, CDR2 YNFKEQ. The CDR3 extends over 15 amino acids. The CDR3 DNA is TGTGCCAGCAGCCAAGTGTCCGCGGAGAACACTGAAGCTTTCTTT. Translated, it gives CASSQVSAENTEAFF.

The CDR3 region is CASSLGSESGPTDTQYF. The CDR3 bases are TGTGCCAGCAGCTTAGGATCGGAGAGCGGGCCCACAGATACGCAGTATTTT. The chain combines TRBV7-6 with TRBJ2-3; D may be TRBD2 (6 bases). The V gene's germline CDR1 is SGHVS and CDR2 FNYEAQ. The CDR3 length is 17 residues. With 1 base removed from V and 2 bases from J, the gap between germline ends came to 16 bases.

The chain couples TRBV4-3 to TRBJ2-7; no firm D call. CDR1 is LGHNA, CDR2 YSLEER, per germline. Trimming left V 0 bases short and J 2 bases short, with 8 bases between. CDR3 size: 14 residues. CDR3 DNA: TGCGCCAGCAGCCAAGACCAGGTGACCTACGAGCAGTACTTC. Its translation: CASSQDQVTYEQYF.

There are many counts of this clone. The V gene is TRBV11-3, the J gene TRBJ2-7, with TRBD1 matching 7 bases. Germline CDR1 and CDR2: SGHNT and YENEEA. This CDR3 has 14 amino acids. J was trimmed by 5 bases and V by 5 bases; bases with no gene match: 9. In DNA, the CDR3 is TGTGCCAGCAGCCTAGCCGACAGGGCGGACGAGCAGTACTTC. This codes for CASSLADRADEQYF.

V is TRBV19 and J is TRBJ2-1; 8 bases match TRBD1. The trim removed 9 bases at V and 2 bases at J, leaving 3 bases unmatched. Germline-derived CDR1 and CDR2 are LNHDA and SQIVND (reference sequence). CDR3 length equals 13 residues. The CDR3 nucleotides are TGTGCCAGCCGGGACAGGACCTACAATGAGCAGTTCTTC. It yields the protein CASRDRTYNEQFF.

The chain recombines TRBV5-4 with TRBJ2-1; 8 bases fit TRBD1. CDR3 length: 16 residues. The V gene's germline CDR1 is SGHNT and CDR2 YYREEE (reference sequence). The ends lost 0 bases at V and 5 bases at J; junction bases unmatched: 7. DNA of the CDR3: TGTGCCAGCAGCTTGGCGGACAGGGCCCTAAACAATGAGCAGTTCTTC. Amino acid sequence: CASSLADRALNNEQFF.

This clone was recorded once. This chain links TRBV19 with TRBJ1-1; 7 bases map to TRBD1. The CDR3 totals 11 residues. Germline V gene lookup returns CDR1 LNHDA and CDR2 SQIVND (reference sequence). The ends lost 7 bases at V and 4 bases at J; junction bases unmatched: 0. The CDR3 DNA reads TGTGCCAGTAACAGGGGCACTGAAGCTTTCTTT. Protein product: CASNRGTEAFF.

The rearrangement joins TRBV7-8 to TRBJ1-3; 7 positions agree with TRBD1. The germline V gene has CDR1 SGHVS and CDR2 FQNEAQ. With 5 bases clipped from V and 5 bases from J, the junction kept 15 bases outside the gene matches. This CDR3 spans 17 amino acids. CDR3 DNA: TGTGCCAGCAGCCTACCGGGAGGGGAGGGACAGAGAAACACCATATATTTT. Translating it yields CASSLPGGEGQRNTIYF.

The V call is TRBV7-3, the J call TRBJ2-5; 16 bases are a match to TRBD2. This CDR3 has 19 residues. V was pared by 5 bases and J by 4 bases, with 13 bases of the junction left unmatched. Germline CDR1 reads SGHTA; CDR2 reads FQGTGA. The CDR3 region has the DNA TGTGCCAGCAGCCCAAAAGGGACTAGCGGGGGGGACTTCAGAGAGACCCAGTACTTC. Translating it yields CASSPKGTSGGDFRETQYF.

The rearrangement joins TRBV11-2 to TRBJ2-2; 10 bases map to TRBD1. This CDR3 is 16 amino acids long. The germline V gene encodes CDR1 SGHAT and CDR2 FQNNGV. The ends lost 3 bases at V and 5 bases at J; junction bases unmatched: 6. The DNA for the CDR3 is TGTGCCAGCAGCTTGGAGGGACAGGGGAGGACCGGGGAGCTGTTTTTT. Translated, it gives CASSLEGQGRTGELFF.

The V gene is TRBV19, the J gene TRBJ2-3, with 8 bases aligning to TRBD1. The CDR3 loop spans 15 amino acids. Germline-derived CDR1 and CDR2 are LNHDA and SQIVND (reference sequence). The J segment lost 4 bases and the V segment lost 3 bases, leaving 6 bases of the junction unmatched. CDR3 DNA: TGTGCCAGTAGTATGCAGGGGGCGCCCCCAGATACGCAGTATTTT. Translated, it gives CASSMQGAPPDTQYF.

This clone occurred once. This chain links TRBV28 with TRBJ1-4, with a tentative D call TRBD1 (5 bases). Trimming stripped 6 bases from V and 8 bases from J, with 28 bases between. CDR1 MDHEN and CDR2 SYDVKM come from the germline V gene. The CDR3 is 18 residues long. The CDR3 DNA reads TGTGCCAGCAGGACAATTGGGGGAGGATTCGTCGCAGGGGAAAAACTGTTTTTT. Its protein product is CASRTIGGGFVAGEKLFF.